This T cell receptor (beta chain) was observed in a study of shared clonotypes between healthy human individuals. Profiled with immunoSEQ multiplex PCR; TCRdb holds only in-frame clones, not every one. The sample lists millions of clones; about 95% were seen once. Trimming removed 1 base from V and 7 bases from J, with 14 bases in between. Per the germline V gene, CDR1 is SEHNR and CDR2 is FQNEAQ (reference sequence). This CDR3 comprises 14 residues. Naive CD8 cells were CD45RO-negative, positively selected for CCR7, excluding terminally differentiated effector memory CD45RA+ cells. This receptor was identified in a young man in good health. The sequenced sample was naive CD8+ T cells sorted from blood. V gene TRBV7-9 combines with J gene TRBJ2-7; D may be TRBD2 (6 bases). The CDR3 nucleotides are TGTGCCAGCAGCTTAGTCGGGAGTCTTGAAGAGCAGTACTTC. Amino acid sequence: CASSLVGSLEEQYF.